This passage covers 19 T cell receptor beta chains from one sample sequenced in a study of cytotoxic CD8 clonotypes in ibrutinib-treated CLL. Generated by immunoSEQ multiplex PCR, the TCRdb table keeps only in-frame clones and is missing some. The data hold roughly 160,000 clones, with roughly 77% observed a single time. Here the sequenced sample was PBMCs, taken after 12 months of ibrutinib treatment. All receptors derive from a human donor with chronic lymphocytic leukemia.

V usage is TRBV19 and J usage is TRBJ2-2; D ambiguous. CDR3 size: 14 residues. In germline, CDR1 is LNHDA, CDR2 SQIVND (reference sequence). Trimming pared 4 bases from V and 0 bases from J, leaving 6 bases between. Here the CDR3 DNA reads TGTGCCAGTAGTAGATATCCGAACACCGGGGAGCTGTTTTTT. Amino acid sequence: CASSRYPNTGELFF.

J is TRBJ2-3 and V is TRBV9, with 7 positions matching TRBD2. The CDR3 runs to 16 residues. Germline V gene sequence: CDR1 SGDLS, CDR2 YYNGEE. J lost 1 base, V lost 3 bases, and 8 bases had no gene match. This CDR3 reads CASSAEKGRGTDTQYF. The CDR3 DNA reads TGTGCCAGCAGCGCGGAGAAGGGGAGGGGCACAGATACGCAGTATTTT. Using reference TRBV9 and TRBJ2-3 for the parts outside the CDR3, the full variable domain is DSGVTQTPKHLITATGQRVTLRCSPRSGDLSVYWYQQSLDQGLQFLIQYYNGEERAKGNILERFSAQQFPDLHSELNLSSLELGDSALYFCASSAEKGRGTDTQYFGPGTRLTVL.

This rearrangement joins TRBV19 to TRBJ2-1; 11 bases line up with TRBD2. Looked up from germline, CDR1 is LNHDA and CDR2 is SQIVND (reference sequence). CDR3 length equals 15 residues. The J segment lost 0 bases and the V segment lost 6 bases, leaving 1 base of the junction unmatched. This CDR3 reads CASRTSGSSYNEQFF. The CDR3 nucleotides are TGTGCCAGTAGAACTAGCGGGAGCTCCTACAATGAGCAGTTCTTC.

The chain has TRBV9 and TRBJ2-3; D remains unclear. The CDR3 has 12 residues. V lost 2 bases, J lost 4 bases, and 5 bases lay in between. The germline gives CDR1 SGDLS, CDR2 YYNGEE. In DNA form, the CDR3 reads TGTGCCAGCAGCGTGAGTTCAGATACGCAGTATTTT. Its translation is CASSVSSDTQYF.

The chain is built from TRBV28 and TRBJ1-1, with 12 bases that match TRBD1. This CDR3 contains 15 residues. Per the germline V gene, CDR1 is MDHEN and CDR2 is SYDVKM. J was trimmed by 11 bases and V by 6 bases; bases with no gene match: 13. CDR3 in amino acids: CASSGAGTGGRWAFF. CDR3 DNA: TGTGCCAGCAGCGGAGCGGGGACAGGGGGCCGCTGGGCTTTCTTT.

This sequence joins TRBV19 and TRBJ1-1, with TRBD1 matching over 7 bases. Germline CDR1 LNHDA, CDR2 SQIVND (reference sequence). The CDR3 totals 14 residues. The V segment lost 6 bases and the J segment 5 bases; nucleotides outside the gene matches: 9. For the CDR3, the DNA is TGTGCCAGTAGCAGAGACAGGGTGGGGACTGAAGCTTTCTTT. The encoded protein is CASSRDRVGTEAFF. Full variable domain (outside the CDR3, taken from reference TRBV19 and TRBJ1-1): DGGITQSPKYLFRKEGQNVTLSCEQNLNHDAMYWYRQDPGQGLRLIYYSQIVNDFQKGDIAEGYSVSREKKESFPLTVTSAQKNPTAFYLCASSRDRVGTEAFFGQGTRLTVV.

The CDR3 protein is CASSSKFGGLGAYEQYF. As DNA, the CDR3 is TGTGCCAGTAGTTCGAAATTCGGGGGACTAGGAGCCTACGAGCAGTACTTC. The chain recombines TRBV19 with TRBJ2-7; the match to TRBD2 covers 8 bases. V lost 5 bases to trimming and J lost 2 bases; unmatched junction nucleotides: 14. Germline V gene sequence: CDR1 LNHDA, CDR2 SQIVND (reference sequence). The CDR3 totals 17 residues.

The CDR3 reads CASSFGTVLPEFF. DNA of the CDR3: TGTGCCAGCAGCTTCGGGACAGTTTTACCGGAGTTCTTC. The chain recombines TRBV7-3 with TRBJ2-1, with 7 positions matching TRBD1. Germline assignment: CDR1 SGHTA and CDR2 FQGTGA. CDR3 length: 13 amino acids. Trimming cost V 3 bases and J 14 bases; bases outside gene matches: 10.

The chain carries TRBV7-9 and TRBJ1-2, with D perhaps TRBD1 (6 bases). Trimming cost V 0 bases and J 5 bases, with 13 bases left between them. The germline V gene encodes CDR1 SEHNR and CDR2 FQNEAQ (reference sequence). The CDR3 length is 15 residues. CDR3 amino acids: CASSLAGGRGYGYTF. CDR3 nucleotide sequence: TGTGCCAGCAGCTTAGCCGGGGGGCGAGGATATGGCTACACCTTC.

A single count supports this clone. The V and J genes are TRBV14 and TRBJ2-7, with D possibly matching TRBD1 (6 bases). The germline V gene encodes CDR1 SGHDN and CDR2 FVKESK. Trimming cost V 6 bases and J 6 bases, with 15 bases left between them. There are 13 residues in the CDR3. The CDR3 DNA reads TGTGCCAGCAGTCCTAACAGGGTGGGCGAGCAGTACTTC. Its protein product is CASSPNRVGEQYF. The whole variable domain, filled in from reference TRBV14 and TRBJ2-7, reads EAGVTQFPSHSVIEKGQTVTLRCDPISGHDNLYWYRRVMGKEIKFLLHFVKESKQDESGMPNNRFLAERTGGTYSTLKVQPAELEDSGVYFCASSPNRVGEQYFGPGTRLTVT.

This clone was detected only a few times. The rearrangement joins TRBV30 to TRBJ2-7; 7 bases are shared with TRBD1. The CDR3 consists of 11 residues. Germline V CDR1 and CDR2: GTSNPN, SVGIG (reference sequence). Trimming removed 5 bases from V and 3 bases from J; junction bases left unmatched: 1. In DNA, the CDR3 is TGTGCCTGGGGGGACAGCTACGAGCAGTACTTC. Translation: CAWGDSYEQYF.

CDR3 in DNA: TGTGCCAGCAGCTTAGGGCTACTGCGGGCAGACACTGAAGCTTTCTTT. Protein product: CASSLGLLRADTEAFF. This sequence joins TRBV7-9 and TRBJ1-1; D remains ambiguous. This CDR3 has 16 amino acids. V lost 1 base and J 3 bases, leaving 15 bases between the germline ends. CDR1 is SEHNR and CDR2 is FQNEAQ in the germline V gene (reference sequence).

J is TRBJ2-1 and V is TRBV19, with D tentatively TRBD1 (6 bases). The CDR3 contains 15 residues. Germline-derived CDR1 and CDR2 are LNHDA and SQIVND (reference sequence). V was pared by 3 bases and J by 4 bases, with 13 bases between. CDR3 residues: CASSIKLGGYNEQFF. CDR3 in DNA: TGTGCCAGTAGTATTAAGCTAGGGGGTTACAATGAGCAGTTCTTC.

This rearrangement joins TRBV7-8 to TRBJ2-1, with D possibly matching TRBD1 (6 bases). V lost 6 bases to trimming and J lost 0 bases, with 9 bases between them. The CDR3 contains 14 residues. Germline V CDR1 and CDR2: SGHVS, FQNEAQ. CDR3 sequence: CASRTQGSYNEQFF. The CDR3, as DNA: TGTGCCAGCAGGACACAGGGCTCCTACAATGAGCAGTTCTTC.

The chain recombines TRBV15 with TRBJ1-2; 9 nucleotides line up with TRBD1. The CDR3 covers 15 residues. The germline CDR1 and CDR2 sequences are LNHNV and YYDKDF (reference sequence). Trimming took 4 bases from V and 7 from J; bases not matched to a gene: 10. The chain's CDR3 is CATSTQRTGVSGYTF. In DNA form, the CDR3 reads TGTGCCACCAGCACTCAGAGGACAGGGGTCTCTGGCTACACCTTC.

The CDR3 here is CASSLSDTQYF. CDR3 sequence (DNA): TGTGCCAGCAGCCTTTCAGATACGCAGTATTTT. The chain carries TRBV6-1 and TRBJ2-3; D not certain. Germline assignment: CDR1 MNHNS and CDR2 SASEGT. The length of the CDR3 is 11 residues. V was pared by 6 bases and J by 4 bases, with 5 bases between.

This sequence joins TRBV30 and TRBJ1-2; the match to TRBD1 covers 9 bases. Trimming cost V 1 base and J 4 bases; bases outside gene matches: 4. Germline V CDR1 and CDR2: GTSNPN, SVGIG (reference sequence). CDR3 size: 14 residues. The DNA for the CDR3 is TGTGCCTGGAGTGAGAACAGGGGGCTCTATGGCTACACCTTC. It yields the protein CAWSENRGLYGYTF.

The table lists this clone with a count of one. This chain joins TRBV5-6 and TRBJ1-2; the D is unclear. The ends were cut back, 0 bases at V and 2 bases at J, with 14 bases in the middle. From germline, CDR1 is SGHDT and CDR2 YYEEEE. This CDR3 spans 16 amino acids. CDR3 in DNA: TGTGCCAGCAGCTTGGCAGACAATATTGGGAACTATGGCTACACCTTC. This translates into CASSLADNIGNYGYTF.

The chain uses TRBV9 and TRBJ2-5; possible D gene TRBD2, 7 bases. Germline V CDR1 and CDR2: SGDLS, YYNGEE. This CDR3 spans 16 amino acids. V shed 0 bases and J shed 2 bases, with 14 bases lying between them. For the CDR3, the DNA is TGTGCCAGCAGCGTAGCTGGTCGGGGGGCTCAAGAGACCCAGTACTTC. The encoded protein is CASSVAGRGAQETQYF.